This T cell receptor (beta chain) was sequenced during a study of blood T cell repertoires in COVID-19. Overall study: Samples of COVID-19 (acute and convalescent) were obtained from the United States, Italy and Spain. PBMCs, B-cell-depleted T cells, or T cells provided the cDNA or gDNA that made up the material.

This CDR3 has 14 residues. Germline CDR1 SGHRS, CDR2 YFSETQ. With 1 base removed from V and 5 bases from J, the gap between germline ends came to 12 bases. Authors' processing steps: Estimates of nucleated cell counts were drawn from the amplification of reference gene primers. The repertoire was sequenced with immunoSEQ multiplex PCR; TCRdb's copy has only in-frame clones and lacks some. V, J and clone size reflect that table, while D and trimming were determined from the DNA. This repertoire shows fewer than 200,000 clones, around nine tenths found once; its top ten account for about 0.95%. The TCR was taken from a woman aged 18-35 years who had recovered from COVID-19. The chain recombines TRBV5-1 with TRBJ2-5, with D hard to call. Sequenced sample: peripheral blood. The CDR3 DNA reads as TGCGCCAGCAGCTTGACGGTCGCTCGGGAGACCCAGTACTTC. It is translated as CASSLTVARETQYF.